Presented here are 26 T cell receptor beta chains from one specimen sequenced in a study of cytomegalovirus exposure and HLA in healthy donors. Both 60 Vbeta primers and 13 Jbeta primers went into the PCR. The protocol was immunoSEQ multiplex PCR, while the TCRdb copy is restricted to in-frame clones and leaves out a portion. The sample totals almost 45,000 clones. Sample: PBMCs. The receptors come from a male donor in good health and CMV-seronegative.

This chain's CDR3 is CSARQGPPGLAGRSYEQYF. Written as DNA, the CDR3 is TGCAGCGCCCGGCAGGGGCCACCGGGACTAGCGGGCCGCTCCTACGAGCAGTACTTC. The V and J genes are TRBV29-1 and TRBJ2-7, with 12 bases lining up with TRBD2. The V gene's germline CDR1 is SQVTM and CDR2 ANQGSEA. The CDR3 extends over 19 amino acids. Trimming took 7 bases from V and 0 from J; bases not matched to a gene: 19.

The chain is built from TRBV28 and TRBJ2-7; 7 nucleotides agree with TRBD1. This CDR3 is built from 13 residues. The germline V gene encodes CDR1 MDHEN and CDR2 SYDVKM. V trimming: 6 bases; J trimming: 3 bases; junction bases outside the gene matches: 5. The CDR3 DNA is TGTGCCAGCAGGGAGACAGGGAGCTACGAGCAGTACTTC. Translating gives CASRETGSYEQYF.

The rearrangement uses TRBV5-1 and TRBJ1-4; TRBD1 matches at 7 bases. Unmatched junction bases numbered 9, after V lost 7 bases and J lost 6 bases. There are 14 residues in the CDR3. Germline V gene lookup returns CDR1 SGHRS and CDR2 YFSETQ. For the CDR3, the DNA is TGCGCCAGCTACAACGGACAGGCTCATGAAAAACTGTTTTTT. Its translation is CASYNGQAHEKLFF.

CDR3 loop: CASSDHGVSNQPQHF. The DNA for the CDR3 is TGTGCCAGCAGTGACCACGGGGTTAGCAATCAGCCCCAGCATTTT. The rearrangement links TRBV6-1 to TRBJ1-5; D call uncertain. Trimming took off 3 bases at V and 0 bases at J, with 9 bases between the two ends. CDR1 is MNHNS, CDR2 SASEGT, per germline. This CDR3 spans 15 amino acids.

The J gene is TRBJ1-2, the V gene TRBV7-2, with unresolved D. This CDR3 is built from 13 residues. The germline V gene encodes CDR1 SGHTA and CDR2 FQGNSA. V lost 3 bases, J lost 5 bases, and 10 bases lay in between. The chain's CDR3 is CASSFSAGYGYTF. In DNA, the CDR3 is TGTGCCAGCAGCTTCAGTGCGGGATATGGCTACACCTTC.

The rearrangement links TRBV19 to TRBJ1-3; tentatively, D is TRBD1 (6 bases). Trimming pared 5 bases from V and 2 bases from J, leaving 10 bases between. CDR3 length equals 14 residues. The germline gives CDR1 LNHDA, CDR2 SQIVND (reference sequence). CDR3 in amino acids: CASSPTGTGNTIYF. The CDR3 region has the DNA TGTGCCAGTAGTCCCACAGGGACTGGAAACACCATATATTTT.

The rearrangement uses TRBV10-3 and TRBJ2-3; 10 nucleotides match TRBD1. Germline-derived CDR1 and CDR2 are ENHRY and SYGVKD. V lost 6 bases to trimming and J lost 3 bases; unmatched junction nucleotides: 6. This CDR3 has 15 amino acids. Here the CDR3 reads CAIRRQGARTDTQYF. The CDR3 coding sequence is TGTGCCATCAGGAGACAGGGGGCGCGGACAGATACGCAGTATTTT.

With respect to this clone: Other DNA sequences within the sample encode an identical CDR3. The chain carries TRBV5-1 and TRBJ2-3; a weak D match, TRBD1 (5 bases). V gave up 0 bases and J gave up 0 bases, with 5 bases separating them. CDR1 and CDR2 from the germline V gene are SGHRS and YFSETQ. The CDR3 contains 14 residues. The CDR3 sequence is CASSLGTSTDTQYF. CDR3 coding DNA: TGCGCCAGCAGCTTGGGGACAAGCACAGATACGCAGTATTTT.

CDR3 amino acids: CASSLSKRPLPDTQYF. The CDR3 DNA reads TGTGCCAGCAGTTTAAGTAAGCGTCCTTTGCCAGATACGCAGTATTTT. This sequence joins TRBV27 and TRBJ2-3; no firm D call. V was shortened by 2 bases and J by 4 bases, with 16 bases between the two germline ends. This CDR3 is 16 amino acids long. The V gene's germline CDR1 is MNHEY and CDR2 SMNVEV (reference sequence).

The CDR3 coding sequence is TGTGCCAGCTCAATGAGACTAGTCTTTAGCACAGATACGCAGTATTTT. This codes for CASSMRLVFSTDTQYF. This chain links TRBV18 with TRBJ2-3, with a weak D call TRBD2 (6 bases). CDR1 and CDR2 (germline): KGHSH, LQKENI. Between the trimmed V and J ends, which lost 5 bases and 0 bases, there was a span of 15 bases. This CDR3 is 16 amino acids long.

J is TRBJ1-2 and V is TRBV7-9, with D perhaps TRBD1 (6 bases). The V end lost 5 bases, the J end lost 7 bases, and 14 bases lay between the germline ends. Looked up from germline, CDR1 is SEHNR and CDR2 is FQNEAQ (reference sequence). CDR3 length equals 13 residues. Here the CDR3 reads CASSGTGYSGYTF. In DNA form, the CDR3 reads TGTGCCAGCAGCGGAACAGGGTATAGTGGCTACACCTTC.

V gene TRBV18 combines with J gene TRBJ2-1; TRBD1 matches at 10 bases. V dropped 3 bases and J dropped 7; count of bases not matched to a gene: 6. The V gene's germline CDR1 is KGHSH and CDR2 LQKENI. CDR3 size: 15 residues. The CDR3 DNA is TGTGCCAGCTCACCGGGACAGGGGCTGGGGAATGAGCAGTTCTTC. The encoded protein is CASSPGQGLGNEQFF.

The J gene is TRBJ2-3, the V gene TRBV19; D uncertain. Germline lookup yields CDR1 LNHDA and CDR2 SQIVND (reference sequence). The CDR3 is 14 amino acids. The ends were cut back, 2 bases at V and 6 bases at J, with 12 bases in the middle. CDR3 nucleotide sequence: TGTGCCAGTAGTATAAGCTCCGCATCCGATACGCAGTATTTT. Its translation: CASSISSASDTQYF.

V usage is TRBV30 and J usage is TRBJ1-2; D perhaps matches TRBD1 (5 bases). V was shortened by 2 bases and J by 4 bases, with 11 bases between the two germline ends. CDR1 and CDR2 (germline): GTSNPN, SVGIG (reference sequence). The CDR3 has 13 residues. The CDR3 nucleotides are TGTGCCTGGAGTTACGGGGGGTTCTATGGCTACACCTTC. It yields the protein CAWSYGGFYGYTF.

The V call is TRBV5-6, the J call TRBJ2-1; 10 bases are shared with TRBD2. CDR3 length: 15 residues. Trimming took 4 bases from V and 4 from J; bases not matched to a gene: 5. Germline lookup yields CDR1 SGHDT and CDR2 YYEEEE. The CDR3 bases are TGTGCCAGCAGCCTTAGCGGGAGGAAATACAATGAGCAGTTCTTC. Its translation is CASSLSGRKYNEQFF. Full variable domain (rest looked up from reference TRBV5-6 and TRBJ2-1): DAGVTQSPTHLIKTRGQQVTLRCSPKSGHDTVSWYQQALGQGPQFIFQYYEEEERQRGNFPDRFSGHQFPNYSSELNVNALLLGDSALYLCASSLSGRKYNEQFFGPGTRLTVL.

For the CDR3, the DNA is TGTGCCAGTAGTCCCTATAGCGGGAGTCCCCAAGAGACCCAGTACTTC. This encodes CASSPYSGSPQETQYF. V usage is TRBV19 and J usage is TRBJ2-5, with TRBD2 matching over 9 bases. V was pared by 5 bases and J by 1 base, with 8 bases of the junction left unmatched. The CDR3 length is 16 residues. Germline V gives CDR1 LNHDA, CDR2 SQIVND (reference sequence).

This chain links TRBV7-2 with TRBJ2-5; 9 bases match TRBD2. Near its end, the DNA agrees better with TRBJ2-7, so the J call may be wrong. The germline CDR1 and CDR2 sequences are SGHTA and FQGNSA. The CDR3 has 13 residues. The CDR3 sequence is CASSLGLAYEQYF. Here the CDR3 DNA reads TGTGCCAGCAGCTTGGGACTAGCATACGAGCAGTACTTC.

The chain uses TRBV19 and TRBJ2-2, with D perhaps TRBD2 (7 bases). V lost 8 bases and J 2 bases, leaving 21 bases between the germline ends. The germline V gene encodes CDR1 LNHDA and CDR2 SQIVND (reference sequence). The CDR3 is 17 residues long. The CDR3 sequence is CASRNRGLAVNTGELFF. The CDR3 region has the DNA TGTGCCAGTCGAAACCGGGGGCTAGCGGTTAACACCGGGGAGCTGTTTTTT.

The chain combines TRBV5-1 with TRBJ1-1; tentative D call: TRBD1 (5 bases). This CDR3 comprises 14 residues. Trimming shortened V by 4 bases and J by 1 base, and 11 bases separated the two germline ends. The germline gives CDR1 SGHRS, CDR2 YFSETQ. CDR3 sequence (DNA): TGCGCCAGCAGCCCGACAGTAGCGAACACTGAAGCTTTCTTT. This encodes CASSPTVANTEAFF.

The chain employs TRBV18 and TRBJ2-7; 7 nucleotides match TRBD1. Germline V gene data show CDR1 as KGHSH and CDR2 as LQKENI. This CDR3 has 13 residues. Trimming cost V 4 bases and J 7 bases; bases outside gene matches: 7. CDR3 sequence reads: CASSLDRAGEQYF. The CDR3 nucleotides are TGTGCCAGCTCACTCGACAGGGCTGGTGAGCAGTACTTC.

The chain combines TRBV14 with TRBJ1-3; 10 positions agree with TRBD1. The length of the CDR3 is 16 residues. V gave up 1 base and J gave up 3 bases; unmatched junction bases: 3. Germline V gene sequence: CDR1 SGHDN, CDR2 FVKESK. The CDR3 region has the DNA TGTGCCAGCAGCCAAGTCCGGACAGGGGGTGGAAACACCATATATTTT. Translated, it gives CASSQVRTGGGNTIYF.

J is TRBJ1-3 and V is TRBV7-2; TRBD1 might be the D (5 bases). CDR1 is SGHTA and CDR2 is FQGNSA in the germline V gene. Deletions cut 1 base from V and 2 bases from J, with 12 bases between. CDR3 length equals 16 residues. The chain's CDR3 is CASSLGDSRTGNTIYF. As DNA, the CDR3 is TGTGCCAGCAGCTTAGGGGACTCCAGGACTGGAAACACCATATATTTT.

As regards this clone: This same CDR3 is encoded by further DNA sequences in the sample. V and J are TRBV27 and TRBJ2-2; possibly TRBD1 for D (6 bases). CDR1 is MNHEY and CDR2 is SMNVEV in the germline V gene (reference sequence). CDR3 size: 15 residues. The V gene lost 6 bases and the J gene lost 2 bases, with 13 bases spanning the gap. The CDR3 loop is CASSSGTTNTGELFF. In nucleotides, the CDR3 is TGTGCCAGCAGCTCCGGGACAACCAACACCGGGGAGCTGTTTTTT.

The chain joins TRBV6-1 to TRBJ1-5, with 7 bases aligning to TRBD1. CDR1 is MNHNS, CDR2 SASEGT, per germline. With V trimmed by 7 bases and J by 2 bases, 8 bases remained unmatched. CDR3 length equals 15 residues. CDR3 protein: CASKSITGGNQPQHF. CDR3 in DNA: TGTGCCAGCAAATCAATAACAGGGGGCAATCAGCCCCAGCATTTT.

The chain carries TRBV7-3 and TRBJ2-7; TRBD2 agrees at 10 bases. The CDR3 runs to 15 residues. With V trimmed by 2 bases and J by 7 bases, 8 bases remained unmatched. Germline V gene data show CDR1 as SGHTA and CDR2 as FQGTGA. The CDR3 protein is CASSLSASGSGEQYF. CDR3 nucleotide sequence: TGTGCCAGCAGCTTATCGGCTAGCGGGAGTGGTGAGCAGTACTTC. Based on the CDR3 plus reference TRBV7-3 and TRBJ2-7, the full variable domain is GAGVSQTPSNKVTEKGKYVELRCDPISGHTALYWYRQSLGQGPEFLIYFQGTGAADDSGLPNDRFFAVRPEGSVSTLKIQRTERGDSAVYLCASSLSASGSGEQYFGPGTRLTVT.

The rearrangement uses TRBV2 and TRBJ1-5; D remains ambiguous. This CDR3 is 15 amino acids long. From germline, CDR1 is SNHLY and CDR2 FYNNEI. V was shortened by 2 bases and J by 2 bases, with 10 bases between the two germline ends. CDR3 bases: TGTGCCAGCAGTGAACGGCTCGGGGGCAATCAGCCCCAGCATTTT. As protein: CASSERLGGNQPQHF.